This TCR beta chain was retrieved from a study of response to subunit inactivated influenza vaccine (dated by TCRdb to between 2017 and 2018). For the study in its entirety: Deep quantitative profiling of the T cell receptor repertoire was used in the study to follow responses to a trivalent subunit inactivated influenza vaccine.

What the authors observed across the whole study: It was suggested by the authors that each seasonal influenza vaccination may recruit only a limited number of new T cells.

The CDR3 contains 15 residues, cysteine and phenylalanine counted. The retained sequence is limited to the CDR3, 45 bases, with the frame set at the first base. V and J lose 6 bases and 0 bases, and a span of 12 bases separates them. For CDR1 and CDR2, the germline V gene lists MNHNS and SASEGT. Receptor libraries were prepared by RT-PCR. For sequencing, an Illumina HiSeq 2500 was employed. The public reads were reanalyzed by TCRdb: fastp trimming at Q25, MiXCR alignment, in-frame beta chains only. Rows are combined by CDR3 protein, so each entry shows the most common genes and DNA. Recorded for this sample are under 800,000 distinct CDR3 sequences; roughly 14% of them occurred a single time. Around 6.5% of the sample is taken by the ten largest. This clonotype was detected a few times. Its recognized antigen is unknown. It has no much larger one-base neighbor in the sample; base qualities were not kept.

The sample in question was PBMCs from blood, obtained 14 to 15 days before vaccination. The TCR comes from a man aged 50-60 years who received an inactivated influenza vaccine. Donor details come from another sample of the same person, matched by shared clones. The chain uses TRBV6-1 and TRBJ2-1, with a tentative D gene TRBD2 over 5 matching bases. Here the CDR3 is given as CASSWERTSYNEQFF. The DNA sequence follows: TGTGCCAGCAGCTGGGAGAGAACCTCCTACAATGAGCAGTTCTTC.